This T cell receptor (beta chain) was recorded in a study of post-analysis software for immune sequencing data. Whole-study findings and limits: TRBV5-6, TRBV5-1 and TRBV20-1 belonged to a set of about five TRBV segments that were more frequent in patients than controls.

This clonotype occurred a few times. No antigen is known for it. TCR beta libraries were prepared from cDNA with unique molecular identifiers. TCRdb itself ran the PCR reads through MiXCR, one entry per CDR3 protein. In the table there are roughly 800,000 distinct CDR3 sequences, roughly 30% of which are singletons. Trimming shortened V by 4 bases and J by 0 bases, and 18 bases separated the two germline ends. Germline lookup yields CDR1 MGHRA and CDR2 YSYEKL. CDR3 length equals 17 residues. Sequencing input: blood. The TCR comes from a girl aged 10-17 years with multiple sclerosis. The chain couples TRBV4-1 to TRBJ1-1, with D perhaps TRBD1 (6 bases). The CDR3 region is CASSLRQDPVLNTEAFF. CDR3 coding DNA: TGCGCCAGCAGCCTGCGACAGGACCCGGTTCTGAACACTGAAGCTTTCTTT.